This record covers a single T cell receptor beta chain. It has no known antigen specificity. There are no base qualities to consult, and no much larger clone falls within one base. These data are taken from a study of T-cell memory formation after mild COVID-19 (dated by TCRdb to about 2021). For context, the study as a whole: TCR sequence clusters from the two donors were found to be largely donor specific. Longitudinal TCRalpha and TCRbeta repertoire sequencing tracked T-cell clones expanding and contracting after mild COVID-19 in a couple of donors. The cohort was made up of two young adult volunteers, one female and one male, who were previously healthy.

PBMCs were isolated by Ficoll-Paque density gradient centrifugation. Sequencer: Illumina NovaSeq 6000. TCRalpha and TCRbeta cDNA libraries were constructed by 5'RACE with constant-segment primers, with sample barcodes and unique molecular identifiers being introduced. Trizol reagent was used to extract RNA from every sample. Libraries were amplified in two PCR steps, with a second sample barcode and Illumina TruSeq adapters added in the second step. The libraries were sequenced on an Illumina NovaSeq using 2 x 150 bp paired-end reads. Turning to the authors' computational methods: The reads were demultiplexed and collapsed into UMI-guided consensus sequences using migec v1.2.7. Using mixcr v2.1.11, the UMI consensuses were aligned to TRA and TRB V and J templates and assembled into clonotypes. Expanded or contracted clonotypes were those called significant by both edgeR and NoisET, with noise models trained on biological replicates. For edgeR calls, the cutoffs were a false discovery rate-adjusted p below 0.01 and a log2 fold-change threshold of 1. As an exploratory analysis of dynamics, max-normalized trajectories of the 1000 most abundant clonotypes were examined with PCA combined with hierarchical clustering. Separately sequenced CD4+ and CD8+ repertoires were used to assign a CD4 or CD8 phenotype to each responding clone. Starting from the raw public reads, TCRdb applied fastp trimming at Q25, assembled clones with MiXCR and retained in-frame beta chains. Merged by CDR3 protein, the rows form single entries marked with the most common genes and DNA. TCRdb assigned the V and J calls; the authors' analysis was not used. Recorded for this sample are about 160,000 distinct CDR3 sequences; around a third of them occurred a single time. The biggest ten clones account for around 11% of the sample.

The full study reports these points: Some responding clones were detected in pre-infection memory, which suggested that pre-existing cross-reactive memory T cells had joined the SARS-CoV-2 response. Clones contracting from day 15 to 85 had balanced CD4/CD8 phenotypes, while a second wave expanding from day 15 to 37 was biased towards CD4+. Contracting CD4+ clones were found mainly in CM and EM memory subsets, while CD8+ clones were enriched in EMRA. Whether the second-wave clones peaking on day 37 were SARS-CoV-2 specific was not confirmed. Only two mild cases were covered by the study, and larger cohorts that include severe cases with pre-infection samples were considered necessary.

Including cysteine and phenylalanine, the CDR3 has 17 amino acids. Of the read, only the CDR3 DNA is kept; its 51 bases are in frame from base 1. V sheds 5 bases and J sheds 2 bases, leaving 21 bases between their ends. Sequences SEHNR (CDR1) and FQNEAQ (CDR2) are obtained from the germline V gene (reference sequence). This clonotype originated in an adult woman who had mild COVID-19 (a few samples of this study predate the infection). The sample titles of this study are shuffled in the database, so cell type and time point are left out; the donor was told from shared clones. Recombination joined TRBV7-9 with TRBJ1-1; the D gene lacks a confident call. Sequencing used PBMCs or a T cell subset sorted from them (not recorded which). The base sequence is TGTGCCAGCAGCCACACGTCCGGCGGCATAGGCAACACTGAAGCTTTCTTT. This is translated as CASSHTSGGIGNTEAFF.